This T cell receptor beta chain was recorded in a study of CD8+ T cells in alopecia areata. Treatment in this sample: oral pan-JAK inhibitor, 5-10 mg twice daily. As the sequencing template, cDNA was produced by extracting RNA and reverse transcribing it. The table came from immunoSEQ multiplex PCR; TCRdb's copy has only in-frame clones and leaves some out. This table has 110,000 to 150,000 clones, less than 70% appearing once. This CDR3 has 14 residues. Per the germline V gene, CDR1 is SQVTM and CDR2 is ANQGSEA. Deletions cut 6 bases from V and 0 bases from J, with 12 bases between. The chain employs TRBV29-1 and TRBJ2-1, with D hard to call. The input for sequencing was CD8+ T cells sorted from blood, taken at week 4, from a patient treated with tofacitinib. The sequence was collected from a human donor with alopecia areata. The chain's CDR3 is CSVPVPISYNEQFF. CDR3 in DNA: TGCAGCGTACCGGTCCCCATCTCCTACAATGAGCAGTTCTTC.